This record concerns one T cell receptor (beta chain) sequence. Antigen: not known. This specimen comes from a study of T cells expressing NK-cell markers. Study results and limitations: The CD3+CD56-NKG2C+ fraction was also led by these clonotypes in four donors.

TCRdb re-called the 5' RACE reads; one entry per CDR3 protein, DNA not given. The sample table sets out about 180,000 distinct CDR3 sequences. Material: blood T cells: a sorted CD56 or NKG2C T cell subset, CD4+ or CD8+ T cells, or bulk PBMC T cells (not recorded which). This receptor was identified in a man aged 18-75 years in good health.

The CDR3 is CASSLPQGKQNEQFF. This rearrangement joins TRBV13 to TRBJ2-1; TCRdb reports TRBD1, a call that lacks DNA to check it against. The CDR3 runs 15 residues. The V gene's germline CDR1 is PRHDT and CDR2 FYEKMQ (reference sequence).